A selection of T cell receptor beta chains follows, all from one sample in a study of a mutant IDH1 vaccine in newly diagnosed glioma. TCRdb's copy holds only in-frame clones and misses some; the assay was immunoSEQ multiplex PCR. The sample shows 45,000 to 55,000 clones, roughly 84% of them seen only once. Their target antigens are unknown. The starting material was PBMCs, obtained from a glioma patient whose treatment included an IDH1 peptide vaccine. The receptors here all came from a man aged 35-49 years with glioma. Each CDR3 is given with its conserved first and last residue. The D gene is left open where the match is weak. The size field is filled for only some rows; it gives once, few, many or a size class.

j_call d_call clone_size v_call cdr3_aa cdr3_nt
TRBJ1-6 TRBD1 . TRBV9 CASSVTGTGASPLHF TGTGCCAGCAGCGTAACCGGGACAGGGGCTTCACCCCTCCACTTT
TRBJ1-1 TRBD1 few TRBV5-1 CASSLGDSDTEAFF TGCGCCAGCAGCTTGGGGGACAGTGATACTGAAGCTTTCTTT
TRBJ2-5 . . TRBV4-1 CASSQGPFDQETQYF TGCGCCAGCAGCCAAGGGCCATTCGACCAAGAGACCCAGTACTTC
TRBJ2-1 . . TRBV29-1 CSVDRDYNEQFF TGCAGCGTTGACAGGGACTACAATGAGCAGTTCTTC
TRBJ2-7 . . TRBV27 CASSYEGGREQYF TGTGCCAGCAGTTATGAGGGGGGGCGCGAGCAGTACTTC
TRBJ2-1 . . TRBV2 CASSPGKGEQFF TGTGCCAGCAGTCCTGGCAAGGGTGAGCAGTTCTTC
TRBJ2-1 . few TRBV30 CGWSPSGVREQFF TGTGGCTGGAGTCCCTCAGGGGTGCGTGAGCAGTTCTTC
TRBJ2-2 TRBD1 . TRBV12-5 CASGLPPSGTGGRWNTGELFF TGTGCTAGTGGTTTGCCCCCCTCCGGGACAGGGGGCCGCTGGAACACCGGGGAGCTGTTTTTT
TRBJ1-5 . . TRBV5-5 CASTPGMDDNQPQHF TGTGCCAGCACCCCGGGGATGGATGACAATCAGCCCCAGCATTTT
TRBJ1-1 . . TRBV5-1 CASRLGGARRMNTEAFF TGCGCCAGCAGGTTAGGGGGGGCCCGCCGGATGAACACTGAAGCTTTCTTT
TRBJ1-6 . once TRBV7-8 CASSLPPADSSYNSPLHF TGTGCCAGCAGCTTACCCCCAGCCGATAGCTCCTATAATTCACCCCTCCACTTT
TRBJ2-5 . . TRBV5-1 CASSLVLARGETQYF TGCGCCAGCAGCTTGGTCTTAGCGAGGGGAGAGACCCAGTACTTC
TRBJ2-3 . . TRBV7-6 CASSPSQESTDTQYF TGTGCCAGCAGCCCCTCTCAGGAGAGCACAGATACGCAGTATTTT
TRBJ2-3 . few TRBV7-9 CASNKWADTDTQYF TGTGCCAGCAACAAATGGGCAGACACAGATACGCAGTATTTT
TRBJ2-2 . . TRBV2 CASTSSYTGELFF TGTGCCAGCACTTCTAGCTACACCGGGGAGCTGTTTTTT
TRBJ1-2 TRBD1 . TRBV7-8 CASSLRGTGLNYGYTF TGTGCCAGCAGCTTAAGAGGGACAGGGCTTAACTATGGCTACACCTTC
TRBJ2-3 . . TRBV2 CASSAYMVASTDTQYF TGTGCCAGCAGTGCCTACATGGTGGCTAGCACAGATACGCAGTATTTT
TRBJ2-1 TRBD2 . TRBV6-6 CASSYAGGAYEQFF TGTGCCAGCAGTTACGCCGGGGGGGCGTATGAGCAGTTCTTC
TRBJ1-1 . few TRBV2 CASSEEGSTEAFF TGTGCCAGCAGTGAAGAGGGGAGCACTGAAGCTTTCTTT
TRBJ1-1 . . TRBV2 CASTPGSTEAFF TGTGCCAGCACCCCGGGAAGCACTGAAGCTTTCTTT
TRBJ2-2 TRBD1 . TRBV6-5 CASNKDRGTGELFF TGTGCCAGCAATAAAGACAGGGGCACCGGGGAGCTGTTTTTT
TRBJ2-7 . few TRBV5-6 CASSLDVLRNYEQYF TGTGCCAGCAGCTTGGACGTTCTAAGGAATTACGAGCAGTACTTC
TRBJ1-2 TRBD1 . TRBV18 CASSPEDRADYGYTF TGTGCCAGCTCACCCGAGGACAGGGCGGACTATGGCTACACCTTC
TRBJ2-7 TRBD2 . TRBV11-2 CASSLDPTSAEQYF TGTGCCAGCAGCTTAGACCCGACTAGCGCCGAGCAGTACTTC
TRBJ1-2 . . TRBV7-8 CASSLKGQSGGYTF TGTGCCAGCAGCTTAAAGGGCCAGTCTGGCGGCTACACCTTC
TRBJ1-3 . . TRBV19 CASSIRGLSGNTIYF TGTGCCAGTAGTATACGAGGACTCTCTGGAAACACCATATATTTT
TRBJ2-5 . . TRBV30 CAWSETGTETQYF TGTGCCTGGAGTGAAACAGGGACGGAGACCCAGTACTTC
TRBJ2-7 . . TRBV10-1 CASSEEGDRSAQSSYEQYF TGCGCCAGCAGTGAAGAGGGAGACAGGAGTGCTCAGAGCTCCTACGAGCAGTACTTC
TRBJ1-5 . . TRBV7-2 CASSLDFSGNQPQHF TGTGCCAGCAGCTTAGATTTTTCCGGTAATCAGCCCCAGCATTTT
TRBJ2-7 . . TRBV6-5 CASSPDPLYEQYF TGTGCCAGCAGTCCCGACCCGCTCTACGAGCAGTACTTC
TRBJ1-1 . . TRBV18 CASSRGNTEAFF TGTGCCAGCTCACGGGGGAACACTGAAGCTTTCTTT
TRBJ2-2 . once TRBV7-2 CASSWDWSGTGELFF TGTGCCAGCAGCTGGGACTGGTCGGGCACCGGGGAGCTGTTTTTT
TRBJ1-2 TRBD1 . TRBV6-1 CASIEGTGGTYGYTF TGTGCCAGCATCGAGGGGACAGGGGGCACCTATGGCTACACCTTC
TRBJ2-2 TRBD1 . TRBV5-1 CASRPTGETGELFF TGCGCCAGCAGACCGACAGGGGAAACCGGGGAGCTGTTTTTT
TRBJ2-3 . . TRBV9 CASSVWEDTQYF TGTGCCAGCAGCGTGTGGGAAGACACGCAGTATTTT
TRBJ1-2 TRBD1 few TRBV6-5 CASTSQGGTNYGYTF TGTGCCAGCACCTCACAGGGGGGGACTAACTATGGCTACACCTTC
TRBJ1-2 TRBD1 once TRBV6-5 CASSRDDRGNGYTF TGTGCCAGCAGTCGAGATGACAGGGGAAATGGCTACACCTTC
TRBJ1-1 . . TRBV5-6 CASTRGQVGSTEAFF TGTGCCAGCACGAGGGGCCAGGTGGGGTCCACTGAAGCTTTCTTT
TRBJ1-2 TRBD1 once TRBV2 CASRNMGQGYGYTF TGTGCCAGCAGGAACATGGGACAGGGCTATGGCTACACCTTC
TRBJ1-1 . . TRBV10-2 CASSESPPTGEAFF TGCGCCAGCAGTGAGTCCCCGCCGACCGGGGAAGCTTTCTTT
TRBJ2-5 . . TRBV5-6 CASRPTGAGETQYF TGTGCCAGCAGACCTACAGGGGCGGGGGAGACCCAGTACTTC
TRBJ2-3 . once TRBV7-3 CASSFRTLQTSTQYF TGTGCCAGCAGCTTTCGAACCCTCCAAACTTCTACGCAGTATTTT
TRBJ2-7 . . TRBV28 CASSGIGTSYEQYF TGTGCCAGCAGCGGGATCGGGACTTCCTACGAGCAGTACTTC
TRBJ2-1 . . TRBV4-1 CASTRGTSTYNEQFF TGCGCCAGCACGAGGGGTACTAGTACCTACAATGAGCAGTTCTTC
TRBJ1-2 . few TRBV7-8 CASSPTGGISYTF TGTGCCAGCAGCCCAACGGGGGGAATAAGCTACACCTTC
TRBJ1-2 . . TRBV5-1 CASSQMGTNYGYTF TGCGCCAGCAGCCAAATGGGGACAAATTATGGCTACACCTTC
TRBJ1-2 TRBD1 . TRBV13 CASRPGQGVNGYTF TGTGCCAGCAGGCCTGGACAGGGCGTCAATGGCTACACCTTC
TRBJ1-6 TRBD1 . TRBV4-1 CASSQDPRTGDYNSPLHF TGCGCCAGCAGCCAAGATCCCCGGACAGGCGACTATAATTCACCCCTCCACTTT
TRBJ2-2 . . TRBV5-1 CASSWLTGRETGELFF TGCGCCAGCAGCTGGCTGACAGGGAGGGAAACCGGGGAGCTGTTTTTT
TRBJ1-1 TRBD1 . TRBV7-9 CASSLGLFVTGSRAEAFF TGTGCCAGCAGCTTAGGACTCTTTGTGACAGGGTCGCGGGCTGAAGCTTTCTTT